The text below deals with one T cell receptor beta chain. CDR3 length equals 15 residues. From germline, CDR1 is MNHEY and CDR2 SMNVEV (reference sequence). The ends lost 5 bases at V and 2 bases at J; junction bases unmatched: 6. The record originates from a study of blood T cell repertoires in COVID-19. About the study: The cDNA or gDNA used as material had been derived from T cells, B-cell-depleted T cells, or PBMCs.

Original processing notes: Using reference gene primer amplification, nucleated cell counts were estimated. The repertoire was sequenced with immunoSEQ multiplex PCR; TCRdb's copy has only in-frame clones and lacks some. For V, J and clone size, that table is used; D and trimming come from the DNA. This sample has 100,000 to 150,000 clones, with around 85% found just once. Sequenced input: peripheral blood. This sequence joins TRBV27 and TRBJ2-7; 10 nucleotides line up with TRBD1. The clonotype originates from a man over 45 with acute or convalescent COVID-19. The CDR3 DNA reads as TGTGCCAGCAGTGGGCGGACAGGGGGGACCTACGAGCAGTACTTC. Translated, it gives CASSGRTGGTYEQYF.